The clone carrying this TCR beta chain was seen a handful of times. The antigen remains unidentified. The entry originates in a study of Graves' ophthalmopathy and Graves' hyperthyroidism. The study, taken as a whole, reports: Blood was where most expanded thyroid clonotypes above 0.001 frequency also turned up.

There are 13 residues in the CDR3. Germline loops: CDR1 MGHRA, CDR2 YSYEKL. V lost 1 base to trimming and J lost 6 bases, with 7 bases between them. Amplification targeted the TCR beta CDR3 regions, with RNA transcripts as the source material. Following a first-round RT-PCR that used HTBI primers, a second-round multiplex PCR was carried out. TCRdb re-derived calls from the multiplex PCR reads in MiXCR, one entry per CDR3 protein. Of some 750,000 distinct CDR3 sequences in the sample, roughly two fifths are singletons; the top ten hold 35% to 55%. The sample comprised peripheral blood. The source is an adult man with Graves' ophthalmopathy. This chain uses TRBV4-1 with TRBJ1-5; D uncertain. CDR3 protein: CASSQVVGQPQHF. In nucleotides, the CDR3 is TGCGCCAGCAGCCAAGTAGTAGGTCAGCCCCAGCATTTT.